This is a list of T cell receptor beta chains from one sample in a study of a mutant IDH1 vaccine in newly diagnosed glioma. Repertoires were generated with immunoSEQ multiplex PCR, while TCRdb's copy carries only in-frame clones and drops some. The sample has over 50,000 clones, 70% to 90% seen once; the top ten hold approximately 4.6%. These receptors lack a known antigen. The source material was PBMCs, sampled from a glioma patient whose treatment included an IDH1 peptide vaccine. Receptors were obtained from a woman aged 40 to 50 with glioma. Both conserved end residues are part of each CDR3. The D gene is left open where the match is weak. Expanded clones are given a class, and other clones once, few, many or no size at all.

D,V,size,J,CDR3,DNA
NA,TRBV6-5,NA,TRBJ1-1,CASKRTGQRIEAFF,TGTGCCAGTAAGCGTACAGGACAGAGGATTGAAGCTTTCTTT
TRBD2,TRBV4-3,few,TRBJ2-5,CASSQAGTSGVETQYF,TGCGCCAGCAGCCAAGCCGGGACTAGCGGGGTAGAGACCCAGTACTTC
TRBD1,TRBV15,NA,TRBJ2-1,CATSSDRAGNEQFF,TGTGCCACCAGCAGTGACAGGGCAGGGAATGAGCAGTTCTTC
NA,TRBV7-9,NA,TRBJ2-1,CASSPVGRGSNEQFF,TGTGCCAGCAGCCCCGTGGGCCGTGGGAGCAATGAGCAGTTCTTC
NA,TRBV4-1,NA,TRBJ1-5,CASSHDIGNQPQHF,TGCGCCAGCAGCCATGACATCGGCAATCAGCCCCAGCATTTT
NA,TRBV7-2,NA,TRBJ2-7,CASSGVLYEQYF,TGTGCCAGCAGCGGAGTCCTGTACGAGCAGTACTTC
NA,TRBV13,NA,TRBJ1-1,CASSRRAPNTEAFF,TGTGCCAGCAGCCGACGAGCCCCGAACACTGAAGCTTTCTTT
NA,TRBV5-1,once,TRBJ1-3,CASSDVPTGNPGNTIYF,TGCGCCAGCAGCGATGTACCTACAGGGAACCCTGGAAACACCATATATTTT
TRBD1,TRBV5-4,NA,TRBJ2-3,CASSPSQGAIDTQYF,TGTGCCAGCAGCCCCTCGCAGGGGGCGATTGATACGCAGTATTTT
NA,TRBV27,NA,TRBJ1-6,CASRRAGLPYNSPLHF,TGTGCCAGCAGGCGAGCGGGACTCCCCTATAATTCACCCCTCCACTTT
TRBD2,TRBV6-1,once,TRBJ2-5,CASSEQRVRASGWETQYF,TGTGCCAGCAGTGAACAGAGGGTACGGGCTAGCGGCTGGGAGACCCAGTACTTC
TRBD2,TRBV10-3,NA,TRBJ2-1,CAIRGLLATYNEQFF,TGTGCCATCAGGGGGCTACTAGCGACCTACAATGAGCAGTTCTTC
NA,TRBV19,NA,TRBJ2-7,CASRASEGSYEQYF,TGTGCCAGTAGGGCCAGTGAGGGCTCCTACGAGCAGTACTTC
TRBD1,TRBV7-2,NA,TRBJ2-3,CASSPREGTGDPTDTQYF,TGTGCCAGCAGCCCCCGAGAGGGGACAGGGGATCCTACAGATACGCAGTATTTT
TRBD1,TRBV19,NA,TRBJ1-1,CASRGDRGSNTEAFF,TGTGCCAGTAGGGGGGACAGGGGGTCGAACACTGAAGCTTTCTTT
NA,TRBV28,NA,TRBJ1-1,CASSLGTEAFF,TGTGCCAGCAGTTTGGGAACTGAAGCTTTCTTT
NA,TRBV21-1,few,TRBJ1-6,CASSTWTGCKSYNSPLHF,TGTGCCAGCAGCACCTGGACAGGGTGTAAGTCCTATAATTCACCCCTCCACTTT
NA,TRBV15,few,TRBJ1-5,CATSRGGVGNQPQHF,TGTGCCACCAGCAGAGGAGGGGTTGGCAATCAGCCCCAGCATTTT
TRBD1,TRBV9,few,TRBJ1-3,CASSMGQVGYGNTIYF,TGTGCCAGCAGCATGGGACAGGTTGGTTATGGAAACACCATATATTTT
NA,TRBV2,once,TRBJ2-3,CASSEVIYTDTQYF,TGTGCCAGCAGTGAAGTTATCTACACAGATACGCAGTATTTT
NA,TRBV28,NA,TRBJ1-5,CASSFRGLWNQPQHF,TGTGCCAGCAGTTTTCGAGGGCTATGGAATCAGCCCCAGCATTTT
NA,TRBV7-9,NA,TRBJ2-5,CASSNSGRETQYF,TGTGCCAGCAGTAATAGTGGGAGAGAGACCCAGTACTTC
TRBD1,TRBV7-8,NA,TRBJ1-5,CASSPFRDRASNQPQHF,TGTGCCAGCAGCCCGTTCCGGGACAGGGCTAGCAATCAGCCCCAGCATTTT
NA,TRBV19,NA,TRBJ2-1,CASNLEGLGHNEQFF,TGTGCCAGTAATTTGGAGGGGTTGGGGCACAATGAGCAGTTCTTC
NA,TRBV27,NA,TRBJ2-7,CASSRTMVIGPYEQYF,TGTGCCAGCAGTCGGACGATGGTAATCGGACCCTACGAGCAGTACTTC
NA,TRBV18,NA,TRBJ2-3,CASSLWGSGDTQYF,TGTGCCAGCTCACTGTGGGGCAGCGGAGATACGCAGTATTTT
NA,TRBV15,NA,TRBJ1-4,CATSRERSNEKLFF,TGTGCCACCAGCAGAGAACGGTCGAATGAAAAACTGTTTTTT
NA,TRBV6-6,NA,TRBJ1-2,CASSYSRGTGYTF,TGTGCCAGCAGTTACTCTAGGGGTACTGGCTACACCTTC
NA,TRBV7-9,NA,TRBJ2-7,CASSSSHYEQYF,TGTGCCAGCAGCTCCTCACATTACGAGCAGTACTTC
TRBD1,TRBV6-4,NA,TRBJ1-4,CARDRPFALFF,TGTGCCAGGGACAGGCCATTTGCACTGTTTTTT
TRBD1,TRBV6-6,NA,TRBJ1-5,CAIGQGVGQPQHF,TGTGCCATAGGACAGGGGGTGGGCCAGCCCCAGCATTTT